Sequencing of this TCR beta chain was carried out in a study of T cells in Graves' hyperthyroidism and ophthalmopathy. Study-wide results and caveats: Appearing also in blood were most of the thyroid clonotypes expanded above 0.001.

This CDR3 comprises 15 residues. V was clipped by 1 base and J by 3 bases, with 12 bases between them. Germline V gives CDR1 LGHNA, CDR2 YNFKEQ. As to this clonotype: The antigen is undetermined.

The investigators amplified TCR beta CDR3 regions from RNA transcripts. HTBI primers were used for first-round RT-PCR of the TCR CDR3. A single record per CDR3 protein comes from TCRdb applying MiXCR to the multiplex PCR reads. The sample has 600,000 to 800,000 distinct CDR3 sequences, under 45% seen once. PBMCs were obtained from roughly 10 ml fresh peripheral blood. This chain links TRBV4-2 with TRBJ1-1, with D perhaps matching TRBD1 (5 bases). This receptor was taken from a woman between 40 and 55 years old with Graves' hyperthyroidism. The specimen sequenced was blood. CDR3: CASSQGGSGYTEAFF. CDR3 coding DNA: TGTGCCAGCAGCCAAGGCGGATCAGGGTACACTGAAGCTTTCTTT.